The 6 T cell receptor beta chains listed next were all sequenced from one sample in a study of tissue T cells after allogeneic stem cell transplantation. The protocol was immunoSEQ multiplex PCR, while the TCRdb copy is restricted to in-frame clones and leaves out a portion. The sample lists thousands of clones, around two thirds occurring once. This research-autopsy study prospectively enrolled adult allogeneic hematopoietic cell transplant recipients with steroid-refractory graft-versus-host disease. Source: descending colon tissue, taken at autopsy. Every receptor here comes from a male patient aged 60 or over with steroid-refractory graft-versus-host disease after an allogeneic stem cell transplant. Some T cells may be provided by the graft donor.

This clone is judged large. The chain recombines TRBV7-2 with TRBJ1-2; 7 bases fit TRBD1. The CDR3 has 15 residues. With V trimmed by 1 base and J by 8 bases, 10 bases remained unmatched. Germline V gene sequence: CDR1 SGHTA, CDR2 FQGNSA. The CDR3 protein is CASSLGGTVGEGYTF. The CDR3 nucleotides are TGTGCCAGCAGCTTAGGCGGGACAGTAGGGGAGGGCTACACCTTC. The full variable domain, completed using reference TRBV7-2 and TRBJ1-2, is GAGVSQSPSNKVTEKGKDVELRCDPISGHTALYWYRQSLGQGLEFLIYFQGNSAPDKSGLPSDRFSAERTGGSVSTLTIQRTQQEDSAVYLCASSLGGTVGEGYTFGSGTRLTVV.

The chain has TRBV7-3 and TRBJ2-3; D possibly corresponds to TRBD2 (6 bases). Germline loops: CDR1 SGHTA, CDR2 FQGTGA. Trimming took off 1 base at V and 2 bases at J, with 34 bases between the two ends. This CDR3 comprises 23 residues. The CDR3 is CASSLRSSGVNPFTAYPTDTQYF. CDR3 coding DNA: TGTGCCAGCAGCTTAAGGTCGTCGGGAGTTAATCCATTTACTGCGTATCCCACAGATACGCAGTATTTT.

The chain has TRBV14 and TRBJ2-7, with no clear D. With 0 bases removed from V and 1 base from J, the gap between germline ends came to 10 bases. This CDR3 spans 15 amino acids. Per germline, CDR1 SGHDN and CDR2 FVKESK. This CDR3 is CASSQEGKGSYEQYF. Here the CDR3 DNA reads TGTGCCAGCAGCCAAGAAGGGAAGGGATCCTACGAGCAGTACTTC.

This clone was observed a few times. The chain carries TRBV5-4 and TRBJ1-2, with D perhaps TRBD1 (6 bases). V lost 3 bases, J lost 4 bases, and 7 bases lay in between. Germline CDR1 and CDR2: SGHNT and YYREEE (reference sequence). CDR3 length: 12 amino acids. The CDR3 reads CASSSDSYGYTF. The CDR3, as DNA: TGTGCCAGCAGCTCGGACAGCTATGGCTACACCTTC.

This clone was detected only a few times. The chain is built from TRBV5-1 and TRBJ2-2, with 8 positions matching TRBD1. The V and J ends lost 0 bases and 1 base, in that order; junction bases with no gene match: 11. Germline V gene sequence: CDR1 SGHRS, CDR2 YFSETQ. This CDR3 is 19 amino acids long. CDR3 in DNA: TGCGCCAGCAGCTTGGGAAGAGGAACCGGGACAGGGAACACCGGGGAGCTGTTTTTT. Its protein product is CASSLGRGTGTGNTGELFF.

This clone came up a few times. This sequence joins TRBV5-4 and TRBJ1-3; no reliable D call. The CDR3 length is 18 residues. The germline CDR1 and CDR2 sequences are SGHNT and YYREEE (reference sequence). The ends were cut back, 1 base at V and 3 bases at J, with 20 bases in the middle. As DNA, the CDR3 is TGTGCCAGCAGCTTGCTTGGTTGGGGTGGTTCTGGTGGAAACACCATATATTTT. It is translated as CASSLLGWGGSGGNTIYF. The whole variable domain, filled in from reference TRBV5-4 and TRBJ1-3, reads ETGVTQSPTHLIKTRGQQVTLRCSSQSGHNTVSWYQQALGQGPQFIFQYYREEENGRGNFPPRFSGLQFPNYSSELNVNALELDDSALYLCASSLLGWGGSGGNTIYFGEGSWLTVV.